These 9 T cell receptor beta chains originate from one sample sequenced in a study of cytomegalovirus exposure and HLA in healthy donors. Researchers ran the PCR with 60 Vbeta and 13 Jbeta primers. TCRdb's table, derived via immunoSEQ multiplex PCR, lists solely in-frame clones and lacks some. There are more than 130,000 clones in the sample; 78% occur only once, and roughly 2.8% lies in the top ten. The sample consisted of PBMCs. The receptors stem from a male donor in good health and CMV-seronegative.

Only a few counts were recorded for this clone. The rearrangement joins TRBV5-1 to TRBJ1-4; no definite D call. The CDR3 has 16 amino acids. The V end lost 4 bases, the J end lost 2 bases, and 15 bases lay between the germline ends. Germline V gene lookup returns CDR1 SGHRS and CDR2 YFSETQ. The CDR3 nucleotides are TGCGCCAGCAGCCTTGGTATAGCTCAGACTAATGAAAAACTGTTTTTT. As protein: CASSLGIAQTNEKLFF.

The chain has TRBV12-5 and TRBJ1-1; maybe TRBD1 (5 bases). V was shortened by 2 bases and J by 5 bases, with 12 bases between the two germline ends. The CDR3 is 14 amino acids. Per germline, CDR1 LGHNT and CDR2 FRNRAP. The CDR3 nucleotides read TGTGCTAGTGGTTTGTGGCCTCCAGGGACTGAAGCTTTCTTT. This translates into CASGLWPPGTEAFF.

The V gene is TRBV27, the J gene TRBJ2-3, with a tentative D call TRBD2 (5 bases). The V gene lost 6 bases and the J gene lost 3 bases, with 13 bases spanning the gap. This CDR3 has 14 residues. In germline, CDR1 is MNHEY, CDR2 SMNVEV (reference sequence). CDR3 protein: CASSYWGETDTQYF. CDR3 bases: TGTGCCAGCAGCTACTGGGGAGAGACAGATACGCAGTATTTT.

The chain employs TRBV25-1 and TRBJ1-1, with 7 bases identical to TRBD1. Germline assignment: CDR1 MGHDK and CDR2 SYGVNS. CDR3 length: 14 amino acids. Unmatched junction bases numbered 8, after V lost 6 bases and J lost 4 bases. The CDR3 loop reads CASSSQGPTTEAFF. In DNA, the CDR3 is TGTGCCAGCAGCTCACAGGGGCCGACCACTGAAGCTTTCTTT.

The CDR3 DNA reads as TGTGCCAGCAGCCCCAGGGTGGGCACTGAAGCTTTCTTT. Its protein is CASSPRVGTEAFF. The chain employs TRBV7-6 and TRBJ1-1, with a weak D call TRBD1 (5 bases). Trimming shortened V by 5 bases and J by 4 bases, and 11 bases separated the two germline ends. CDR1 and CDR2 from the germline V gene are SGHVS and FNYEAQ. The CDR3 has 13 residues. The full variable domain, rest sourced from reference TRBV7-6 and TRBJ1-1, is GAGVSQSPRYKVTKRGQDVALRCDPISGHVSLYWYRQALGQGPEFLTYFNYEAQQDKSGLPNDRFSAERPEGSISTLTIQRTEQRDSAMYRCASSPRVGTEAFFGQGTRLTVV.

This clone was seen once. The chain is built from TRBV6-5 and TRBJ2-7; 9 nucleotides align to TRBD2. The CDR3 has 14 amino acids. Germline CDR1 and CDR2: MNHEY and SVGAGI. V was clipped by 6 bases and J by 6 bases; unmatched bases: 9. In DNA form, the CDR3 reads TGTGCCAGCAGCACCGGGACTAGCTCGTCCGAGCAGTACTTC. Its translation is CASSTGTSSSEQYF.

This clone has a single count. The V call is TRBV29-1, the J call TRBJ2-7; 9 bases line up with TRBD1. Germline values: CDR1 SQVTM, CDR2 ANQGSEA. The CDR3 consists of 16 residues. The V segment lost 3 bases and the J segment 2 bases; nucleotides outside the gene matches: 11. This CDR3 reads CSVDGGPGTGTYEQYF. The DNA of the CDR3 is TGCAGCGTTGACGGGGGGCCCGGGACAGGGACCTACGAGCAGTACTTC.

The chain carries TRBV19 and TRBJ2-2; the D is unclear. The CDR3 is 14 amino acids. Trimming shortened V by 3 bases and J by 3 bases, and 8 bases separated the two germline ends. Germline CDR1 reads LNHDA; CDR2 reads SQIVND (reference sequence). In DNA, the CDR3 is TGTGCCAGTAGTATGCACATACACACCGGGGAGCTGTTTTTT. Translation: CASSMHIHTGELFF.

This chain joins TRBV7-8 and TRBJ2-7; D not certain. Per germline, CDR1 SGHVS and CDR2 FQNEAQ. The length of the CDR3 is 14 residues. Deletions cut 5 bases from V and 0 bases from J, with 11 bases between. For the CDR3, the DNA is TGTGCCAGCAGCGCCCGTGAGTACTCCTACGAGCAGTACTTC. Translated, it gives CASSAREYSYEQYF.